The entry below describes one TCR beta chain. The sample belongs to a study of blood T cell repertoires in COVID-19. Background on the study: Sources were T cells, B-cell-depleted T cells, or PBMCs; the material itself was cDNA or gDNA.

J gave up 2 bases and V 3 bases, and 6 bases lay outside the gene matches. This CDR3 is built from 16 residues. Germline-derived CDR1 and CDR2 are SGHRS and YFSETQ. How the authors handled the data: Estimation of nucleated cell counts was performed using reference gene primer amplification. The method was immunoSEQ multiplex PCR; TCRdb's version includes in-frame clones alone and lacks a portion of them. The V and J calls and clone size are taken from that table; D and trimming were inferred from the DNA. This table holds about 200,000 clones, 75% to 90% found once. The sample consisted of peripheral blood. This sequence originates from a man aged 30 to 39 who had recovered from COVID-19. The chain is built from TRBV5-1 and TRBJ2-3, with 10 bases fitting TRBD2. CDR3 DNA: TGCGCCAGCAGCTCGGTAGCGGGGGGCATCACAGATACGCAGTATTTT. Translating it yields CASSSVAGGITDTQYF.